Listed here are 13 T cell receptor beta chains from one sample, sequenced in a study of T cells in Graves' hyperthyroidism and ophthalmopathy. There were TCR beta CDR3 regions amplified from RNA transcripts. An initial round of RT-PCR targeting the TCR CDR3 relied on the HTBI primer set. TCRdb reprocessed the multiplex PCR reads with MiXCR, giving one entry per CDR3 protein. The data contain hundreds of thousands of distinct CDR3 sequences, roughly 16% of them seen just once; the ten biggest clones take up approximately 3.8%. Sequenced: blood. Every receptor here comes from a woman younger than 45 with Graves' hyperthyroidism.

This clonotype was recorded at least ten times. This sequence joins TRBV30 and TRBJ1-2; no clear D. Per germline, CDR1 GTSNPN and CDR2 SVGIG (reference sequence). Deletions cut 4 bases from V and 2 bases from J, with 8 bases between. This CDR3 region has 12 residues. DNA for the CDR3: TGTGCCTGGACCGACATCAACTATGGCTACACCTTC. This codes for CAWTDINYGYTF.

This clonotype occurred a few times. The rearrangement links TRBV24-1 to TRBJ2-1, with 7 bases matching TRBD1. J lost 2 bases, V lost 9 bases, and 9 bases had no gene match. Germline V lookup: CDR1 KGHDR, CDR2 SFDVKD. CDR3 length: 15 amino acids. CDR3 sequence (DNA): TGTGCCACCGGCACCGGGACAGCGGCCTACAATGAGCAGTTCTTC. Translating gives CATGTGTAAYNEQFF.

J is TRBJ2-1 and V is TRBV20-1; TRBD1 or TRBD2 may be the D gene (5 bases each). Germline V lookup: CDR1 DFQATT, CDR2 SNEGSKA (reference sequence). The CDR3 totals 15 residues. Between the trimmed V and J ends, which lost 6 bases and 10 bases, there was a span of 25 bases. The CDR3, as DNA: TGCAGTGCCCAGCCCGTACGGGGCCCTCTTGAGGAGCAGTTCTTC. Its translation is CSAQPVRGPLEEQFF.

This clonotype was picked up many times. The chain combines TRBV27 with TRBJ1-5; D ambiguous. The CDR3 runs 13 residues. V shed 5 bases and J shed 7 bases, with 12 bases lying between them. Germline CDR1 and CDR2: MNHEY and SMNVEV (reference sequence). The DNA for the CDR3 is TGTGCCAGCAGTGATCGCGAGGGACAGCCCCAGCATTTT. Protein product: CASSDREGQPQHF.

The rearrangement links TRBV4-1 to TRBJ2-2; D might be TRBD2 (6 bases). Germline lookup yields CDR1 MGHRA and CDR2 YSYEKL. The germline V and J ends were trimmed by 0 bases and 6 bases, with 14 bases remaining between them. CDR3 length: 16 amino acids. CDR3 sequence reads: CASSQDGGIVSGELFF. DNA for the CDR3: TGCGCCAGCAGCCAAGATGGGGGGATAGTCTCCGGGGAGCTGTTTTTT.

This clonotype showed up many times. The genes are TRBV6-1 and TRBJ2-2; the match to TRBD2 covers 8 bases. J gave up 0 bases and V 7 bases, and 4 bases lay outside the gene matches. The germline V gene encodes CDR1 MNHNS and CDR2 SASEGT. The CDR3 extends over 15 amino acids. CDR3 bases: TGTGCCAGCATGACACTAGCGGCGAACACCGGGGAGCTGTTTTTT. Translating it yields CASMTLAANTGELFF.

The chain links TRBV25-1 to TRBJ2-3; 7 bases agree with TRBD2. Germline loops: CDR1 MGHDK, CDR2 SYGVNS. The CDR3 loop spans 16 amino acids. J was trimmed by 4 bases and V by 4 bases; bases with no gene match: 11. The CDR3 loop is CASSGRTRIVADTQYF. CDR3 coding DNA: TGTGCCAGCAGTGGGCGGACTAGGATAGTCGCAGATACGCAGTATTTT. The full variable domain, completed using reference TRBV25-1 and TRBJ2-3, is EADIYQTPRYLVIGTGKKITLECSQTMGHDKMYWYQQDPGMELHLIHYSYGVNSTEKGDLSSESTVSRIRTEHFPLTLESARPSHTSQYLCASSGRTRIVADTQYFGPGTRLTVL.

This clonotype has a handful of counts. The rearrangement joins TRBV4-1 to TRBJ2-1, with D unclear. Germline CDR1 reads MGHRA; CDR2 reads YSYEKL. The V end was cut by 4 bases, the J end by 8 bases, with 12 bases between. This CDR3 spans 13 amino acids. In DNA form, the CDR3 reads TGCGCCAGCAGCCTTCTGTTTTCCCATGAGCAGTTCTTC. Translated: CASSLLFSHEQFF.

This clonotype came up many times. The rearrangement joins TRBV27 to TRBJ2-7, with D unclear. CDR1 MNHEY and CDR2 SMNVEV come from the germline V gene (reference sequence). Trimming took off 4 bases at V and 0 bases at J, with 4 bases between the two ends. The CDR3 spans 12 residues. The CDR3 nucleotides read TGTGCCAGCAGTTCCTTCTCCTACGAGCAGTACTTC. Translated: CASSSFSYEQYF.

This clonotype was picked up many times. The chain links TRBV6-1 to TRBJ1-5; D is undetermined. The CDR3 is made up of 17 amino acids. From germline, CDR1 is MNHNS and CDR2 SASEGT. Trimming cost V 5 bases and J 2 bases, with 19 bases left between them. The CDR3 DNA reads TGTGCCAGCAGTTACCCCTCACGGACCAGAGGCAATCAGCCCCAGCATTTT. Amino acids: CASSYPSRTRGNQPQHF.

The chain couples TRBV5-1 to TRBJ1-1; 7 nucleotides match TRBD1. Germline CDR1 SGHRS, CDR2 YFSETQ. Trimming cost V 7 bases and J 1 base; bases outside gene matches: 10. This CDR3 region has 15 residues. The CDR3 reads CASQGGGTENTEAFF. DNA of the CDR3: TGCGCCAGCCAGGGGGGGGGGACAGAGAACACTGAAGCTTTCTTT. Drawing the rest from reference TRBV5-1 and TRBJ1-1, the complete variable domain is KAGVTQTPRYLIKTRGQQVTLSCSPISGHRSVSWYQQTPGQGLQFLFEYFSETQRNKGNFPGRFSGRQFSNSRSEMNVSTLELGDSALYLCASQGGGTENTEAFFGQGTRLTVV.

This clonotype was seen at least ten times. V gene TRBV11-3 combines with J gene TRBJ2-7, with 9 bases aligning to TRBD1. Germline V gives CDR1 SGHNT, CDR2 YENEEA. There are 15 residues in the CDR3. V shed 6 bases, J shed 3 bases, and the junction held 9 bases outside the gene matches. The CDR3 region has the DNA TGTGCCAGCAGTGTACCCGGGACAGGGTACTACGAGCAGTACTTC. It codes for CASSVPGTGYYEQYF. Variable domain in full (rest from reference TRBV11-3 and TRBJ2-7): EAGVVQSPRYKIIEKKQPVAFWCNPISGHNTLYWYLQNLGQGPELLIRYENEEAVDDSQLPKDRFSAERLKGVDSTLKIQPAELGDSAVYLCASSVPGTGYYEQYFGPGTRLTVT.

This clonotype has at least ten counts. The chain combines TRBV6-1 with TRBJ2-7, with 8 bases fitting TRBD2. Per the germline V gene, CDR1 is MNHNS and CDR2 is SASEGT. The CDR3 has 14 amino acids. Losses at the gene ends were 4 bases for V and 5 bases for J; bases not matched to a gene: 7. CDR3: CASSATGGPNEQYF. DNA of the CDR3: TGTGCCAGCAGTGCAACGGGAGGGCCCAACGAGCAGTACTTC.